Below, one T cell receptor beta chain is given with its context. This receptor's antigen is unknown. No quality values exist for individual bases; no much larger clone is one base distant. To sequence the TCRbeta CDR3 region, genomic DNA was isolated from the sorted cells. The immunoSEQ Assay was used to sequence the TCRbeta CDR3 regions. The source is immuneACCESS, and TCRdb retained only in-frame sequences with V and J called. Part of the clones is not carried over; for the studies checked, unresolved V genes explain less than half of this, and the remainder is unexplained. The sample has nearly 20,000 clones on record, around 85% of them singletons. In total, the top ten clones hold roughly 15% of the sample. Patients with autoimmune disease history or receiving systemic immunosuppression were excluded from the trial. In every dose cohort, peripheral blood was drawn for TCR sequencing at baseline, cycle 4 day 1, and cycle 7 day 1. The samples were drawn from a first-in-human, open-label, multicenter phase I dose-escalation trial of ivuxolimab. The trial enrolled adults with locally advanced or metastatic head and neck squamous cell, hepatocellular, melanoma or renal cell carcinoma. Before TCR sequencing, CD4+ and CD8+ T cells were separately sorted from peripheral blood.

This record comes from a study of OX40 agonist ivuxolimab in advanced cancers. Notes on the research overall: Ivuxolimab, which targeted the costimulatory receptor OX40 (CD134), was an agonistic, fully human IgG2 monoclonal antibody. Intravenous ivuxolimab was administered to patients every 2 weeks at six dose levels: 0.01, 0.1, 0.3, 1.5, 3 and 10 mg/kg. Of the approximately 50 dose-escalation patients, hepatocellular carcinoma was present in about 19, melanoma in around 15, renal cell carcinoma in 9 and head and neck cancer in 9. In the dose-escalation cohort, around four fifths of patients were male, and the mean age was about 55 years, with a range of roughly 20 to 80. Prior anti-PD-1, anti-PD-L1 or anti-CTLA-4 therapy was permitted, and about two fifths of dose-escalation patients had received checkpoint inhibitors. Partial responses occurred in three dose-escalation patients: two with cutaneous melanoma and one with hepatocellular carcinoma. The point of sequencing TCRbeta in the periphery was to test whether ivuxolimab changed TCR sequence diversity and drove clonal T-cell expansion. The paper describes the monotherapy dose-escalation part (N of about 50 patients) of the phase I trial of ivuxolimab.

Taken from cysteine to phenylalanine, the CDR3 has 16 residues. Here the CDR3 DNA is all that survives: 48 bases in frame from base 1. After removal of 4 bases from V and 7 bases from J, the junction retains 9 bases not matched to a gene. The germline V gene provides CDR1 SGDLS and CDR2 YYNGEE. Results the study describes overall, beyond this receptor: The antigen specificity of the clonally expanded peripheral T cells was not determined. On average, CD8+ T cells showed more expanded clones than CD4+ T cells after ivuxolimab. In partial responders in the 0.1-3.0 mg/kg groups, normalized peripheral clonal expansion was found to be among the lowest, especially among CD8+ T cells. Low levels of normalized T-cell clonal expansion were also seen in some nonresponding patients. Clonal expansion of both CD4+ and CD8+ blood T cells was observed from baseline to week 6 at doses 0.1 to 3.0 mg/kg.

This sample comprised CD4+ or CD8+ T cells sorted from blood, obtained in a trial of the OX40 agonist ivuxolimab. The sequence was obtained from an adult with an advanced solid tumor such as melanoma, head and neck, liver or kidney cancer. This chain joins TRBV9 to TRBJ2-2; 11 nucleotides in the junction match TRBD1. Here is the DNA: TGTGCCAGCAGCACCCGGGACAGGGGGTTGGGCGGGGAGCTGTTTTTT. This yields the protein CASSTRDRGLGGELFF.